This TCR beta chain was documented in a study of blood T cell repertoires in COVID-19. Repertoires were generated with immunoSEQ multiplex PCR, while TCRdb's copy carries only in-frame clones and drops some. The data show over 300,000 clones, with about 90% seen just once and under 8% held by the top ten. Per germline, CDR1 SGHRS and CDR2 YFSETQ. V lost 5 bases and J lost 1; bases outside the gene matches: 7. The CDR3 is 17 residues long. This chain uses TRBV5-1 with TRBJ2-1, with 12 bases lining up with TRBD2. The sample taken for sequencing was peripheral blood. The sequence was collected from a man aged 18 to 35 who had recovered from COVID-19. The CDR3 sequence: CASRSSGGAQSYNEQFF. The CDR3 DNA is TGCGCCAGCAGGTCTAGCGGGGGGGCCCAATCCTACAATGAGCAGTTCTTC.